This T cell receptor (beta chain) was identified in a study of blood T cell repertoires in COVID-19. Looking at the study overall: Collection of acute and convalescent COVID-19 samples took place in the United States, Italy and Spain. The cDNA or gDNA used as material had been derived from T cells, B-cell-depleted T cells, or PBMCs.

Repertoires were generated with immunoSEQ multiplex PCR, while TCRdb's copy carries only in-frame clones and drops some. The sample carries approximately 200,000 clones, roughly nine tenths recorded once. Trimming removed 4 bases at V and 2 bases at J, with 9 bases between. CDR3 length: 13 residues. In germline, CDR1 is LNHDA, CDR2 SQIVND (reference sequence). The V and J genes are TRBV19 and TRBJ2-7, with no clear D. Material: peripheral blood. This sequence was found in a woman aged 50 to 60 with acute or convalescent COVID-19. The CDR3 reads CASSRGGAYEQYF. CDR3 nucleotides: TGTGCCAGTAGTAGAGGCGGAGCCTACGAGCAGTACTTC.